Listed here are 3 T cell receptor beta chains from one sample, sequenced in a study of neurological immune-mediated disorders. Each CDR3 protein is one row after TCRdb ran MiXCR on the 5' RACE reads. The sample consists of 17,000 or so distinct CDR3 sequences, around a quarter of them appearing once. The sequencing sample was made of PBMCs. The receptors originated from a man aged 45-65 years with HTLV-1-associated myelopathy (HAM/TSP).

This clonotype was detected ten times or more. V usage is TRBV6-1 and J usage is TRBJ1-4; no clear D. Trimming pared 1 base from V and 0 bases from J, leaving 9 bases between. The CDR3 extends over 16 amino acids. Looked up from germline, CDR1 is MNHNS and CDR2 is SASEGT. The CDR3 here is CASSEGRLSTNEKLFF. As DNA, the CDR3 is TGTGCCAGCAGTGAAGGGCGGCTCTCAACTAATGAAAAACTGTTTTTT.

In this sample, this clonotype turned up many times. The chain is built from TRBV20-1 and TRBJ2-7; a weak D match, TRBD2 (5 bases). The germline V gene has CDR1 DFQATT and CDR2 SNEGSKA (reference sequence). This CDR3 region has 15 residues. Trimming took 3 bases from V and 0 from J, leaving 15 bases between them. The CDR3 loop is CSASRPGMSSYEQYF. The CDR3 DNA follows: TGCAGTGCTAGTAGGCCGGGGATGAGCTCCTACGAGCAGTACTTC.

The sample holds a few counts of this clonotype. The V and J genes are TRBV25-1 and TRBJ2-2; D ambiguous. Germline assignment: CDR1 MGHDK and CDR2 SYGVNS. The length of the CDR3 is 13 residues. The V gene lost 3 bases and the J gene lost 12 bases, with 14 bases spanning the gap. CDR3 sequence reads: CASSEPGLLQLFF. CDR3 sequence (DNA): TGTGCCAGCAGTGAGCCGGGTCTCCTTCAGCTGTTTTTT.